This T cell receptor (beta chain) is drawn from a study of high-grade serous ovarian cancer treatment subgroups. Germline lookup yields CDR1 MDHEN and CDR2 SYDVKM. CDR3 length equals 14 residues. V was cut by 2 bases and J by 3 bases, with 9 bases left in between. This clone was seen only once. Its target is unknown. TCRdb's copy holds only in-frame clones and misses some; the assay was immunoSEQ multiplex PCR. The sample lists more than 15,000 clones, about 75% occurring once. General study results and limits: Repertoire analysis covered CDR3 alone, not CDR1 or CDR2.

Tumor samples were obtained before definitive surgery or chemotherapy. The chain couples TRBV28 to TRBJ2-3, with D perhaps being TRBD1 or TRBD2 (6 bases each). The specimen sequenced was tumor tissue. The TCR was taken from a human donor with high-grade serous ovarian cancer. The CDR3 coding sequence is TGTGCCAGCAGTTTAACGGGGGCAACAGATACGCAGTATTTT. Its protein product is CASSLTGATDTQYF.